One sample yielded the 23 T cell receptor beta chains listed below, sequenced in a study of PD-L1 blockade in urothelial cancer. Time point of the sample: peripheral blood 6 weeks after treatment start. Measured with immunoSEQ multiplex PCR; TCRdb has only the in-frame clones, and not every one. The sample includes about 130,000 clones, around 86% seen only once; the top ten take roughly 2.6%. Sequences were derived from PBMCs, sampled around atezolizumab (anti-PD-L1) treatment. Every receptor here comes from a man aged 45-65 years with urothelial cancer.

The chain is built from TRBV27 and TRBJ2-7; 8 positions match TRBD2. This CDR3 has 15 amino acids. Germline assignment: CDR1 MNHEY and CDR2 SMNVEV (reference sequence). Losses at the gene ends were 8 bases for V and 2 bases for J; bases not matched to a gene: 11. The CDR3 is CASHTLTGGPYEQYF. The CDR3 DNA is TGTGCCAGCCATACCCTTACGGGAGGGCCCTACGAGCAGTACTTC.

The chain is built from TRBV6-5 and TRBJ1-6, with 10 bases lining up with TRBD1. The V segment lost 10 bases and the J segment 9 bases; nucleotides outside the gene matches: 12. Germline values: CDR1 MNHEY, CDR2 SVGAGI. The CDR3 has 15 amino acids. The CDR3 nucleotides are TGTGCCACCAAAGGAGACAGGGGGCTTGGTTCACCCCTCCACTTT. This encodes CATKGDRGLGSPLHF.

In this sample, this clone turned up a few times. J is TRBJ2-1 and V is TRBV27, with 12 bases identical to TRBD2. The CDR3 spans 15 residues. Germline V gene data show CDR1 as MNHEY and CDR2 as SMNVEV (reference sequence). The junction had 12 bases not matched to a gene; V was cut back by 7 bases and J by 11 bases. CDR3 region: CASTKSSGRVLKQFF. DNA for the CDR3: TGTGCCAGCACCAAATCTAGCGGGAGGGTACTAAAGCAGTTCTTC.

Here the CDR3 reads CASSFGQGVEKLFF. The DNA for the CDR3 is TGCGCCAGCAGCTTCGGACAGGGGGTTGAAAAACTGTTTTTT. This chain joins TRBV5-1 and TRBJ1-4; 10 bases are shared with TRBD1. Germline loops: CDR1 SGHRS, CDR2 YFSETQ. This CDR3 contains 14 residues. With 2 bases clipped from V and 7 bases from J, the junction kept 2 bases outside the gene matches.

This clone was seen once. The V call is TRBV6-4, the J call TRBJ1-6; 7 nucleotides align to TRBD1. CDR1 and CDR2 (germline): MRHNA, SNTAGT. The V segment lost 9 bases and the J segment 0 bases; nucleotides outside the gene matches: 14. The CDR3 totals 18 residues. The CDR3 is CASHYRGSWGSYNSPLHF. The CDR3 bases are TGTGCCAGTCATTACAGGGGAAGTTGGGGCTCCTATAATTCACCCCTCCACTTT.

This rearrangement joins TRBV5-5 to TRBJ1-4; 8 nucleotides align to TRBD1. Trimming removed 5 bases from V and 6 bases from J; junction bases left unmatched: 6. The CDR3 extends over 14 amino acids. Per the germline V gene, CDR1 is SGHKS and CDR2 is YYEKEE (reference sequence). CDR3 in amino acids: CASRRTGGDEKLFF. CDR3 coding DNA: TGTGCCAGCAGAAGAACAGGGGGGGATGAAAAACTGTTTTTT.

V gene TRBV5-1 combines with J gene TRBJ2-7; weak D call: TRBD2 (5 bases). The germline V and J ends were trimmed by 4 bases and 3 bases, with 11 bases remaining between them. Per the germline V gene, CDR1 is SGHRS and CDR2 is YFSETQ. CDR3 size: 13 residues. CDR3 region: CASSRTGDYEQYF. CDR3 nucleotides: TGCGCCAGCAGCCGGACCGGGGACTACGAGCAGTACTTC.

The chain couples TRBV6-1 to TRBJ2-5; possible D gene TRBD2, 6 bases. V was pared by 8 bases and J by 2 bases, with 18 bases between. The CDR3 length is 15 residues. Per germline, CDR1 MNHNS and CDR2 SASEGT. CDR3 coding DNA: TGTGCCAGCGCCGGACGGTCCAGCGGGCAAGAGACCCAGTACTTC. Amino acids: CASAGRSSGQETQYF.

The chain employs TRBV28 and TRBJ1-4; 7 bases fit TRBD1. The junction had 2 bases not matched to a gene; V was cut back by 5 bases and J by 5 bases. The germline V gene encodes CDR1 MDHEN and CDR2 SYDVKM. The CDR3 extends over 13 amino acids. The CDR3 reads CASSVQGNEKLFF. The CDR3 DNA sequence: TGTGCCAGCAGTGTACAGGGGAATGAAAAACTGTTTTTT.

The chain combines TRBV5-6 with TRBJ1-6; D remains ambiguous. This CDR3 contains 15 residues. Trimming stripped 0 bases from V and 4 bases from J, with 8 bases between. Germline loops: CDR1 SGHDT, CDR2 YYEEEE. CDR3 in DNA: TGTGCCAGCAGCTTGGGGTCCCTATATAATTCACCCCTCCACTTT. Encoded protein: CASSLGSLYNSPLHF.

CDR3 in DNA: TGCGCCAGCAGCTTGGCCGGGACAGGGCACTCTGGGGCCAACGTCCTGACTTTC. Amino acid sequence: CASSLAGTGHSGANVLTF. The chain employs TRBV5-1 and TRBJ2-6, with 9 positions matching TRBD1. The CDR3 has 18 amino acids. Germline-derived CDR1 and CDR2 are SGHRS and YFSETQ. V shed 0 bases and J 0 bases; nucleotides not matched to a gene: 4.

Here the CDR3 reads CASSARQGNTEAFF. DNA for the CDR3: TGTGCCAGCAGCGCTCGACAGGGGAACACTGAAGCTTTCTTT. This chain connects TRBV25-1 to TRBJ1-1; 7 bases are shared with TRBD1. The CDR3 loop spans 14 amino acids. After removal of 6 bases from V and 1 base from J, the junction contained 5 bases not matched to a gene. Germline CDR1 and CDR2: MGHDK and SYGVNS.

This rearrangement joins TRBV18 to TRBJ1-2, with TRBD1 matching over 7 bases. Losses at the gene ends were 0 bases for V and 4 bases for J; bases not matched to a gene: 11. Germline CDR1 and CDR2: KGHSH and LQKENI. There are 17 residues in the CDR3. The CDR3 DNA is TGTGCCAGCTCACCACCCGTCGAGGGGGCCCTCCTCTATGGCTACACCTTC. Protein: CASSPPVEGALLYGYTF. The variable domain in full, with the rest retrieved from reference TRBV18 and TRBJ1-2, is NAGVMQNPRHLVRRRGQEARLRCSPMKGHSHVYWYRQLPEEGLKFMVYLQKENIIDESGMPKERFSAEFPKEGPSILRIQQVVRGDSAAYFCASSPPVEGALLYGYTFGSGTRLTVV.

The genes are TRBV5-1 and TRBJ2-2; TRBD1 matches at 8 bases. The germline V gene has CDR1 SGHRS and CDR2 YFSETQ. V was pared by 2 bases and J by 1 base, with 4 bases of the junction left unmatched. The CDR3 consists of 16 residues. CDR3 nucleotide sequence: TGCGCCAGCAGCTTAAACGGACAGGGGAACACCGGGGAGCTGTTTTTT. It specifies CASSLNGQGNTGELFF.

This clone was seen ten or more times. V gene TRBV4-1 combines with J gene TRBJ2-5, with D unclear. Germline-derived CDR1 and CDR2 are MGHRA and YSYEKL. CDR3 length equals 16 residues. The ends were cut back, 0 bases at V and 9 bases at J, with 20 bases in the middle. The chain's CDR3 is CASSQDPAPTGRSQYF. CDR3 nucleotides: TGCGCCAGCAGCCAAGATCCTGCCCCGACGGGTCGTTCCCAGTACTTC.

The V gene is TRBV6-5, the J gene TRBJ2-7, with 10 bases lining up with TRBD2. This CDR3 is 15 amino acids long. V was clipped by 4 bases and J by 1 base; unmatched bases: 4. Germline V CDR1 and CDR2: MNHEY, SVGAGI. CDR3 DNA sequence: TGTGCCAGCAGTTTAGAACTAGCGGGGTCCTACGAGCAGTACTTC. Translation gives CASSLELAGSYEQYF.

The rearrangement uses TRBV10-3 and TRBJ2-7; TRBD1 agrees at 9 bases. The V and J ends lost 4 bases and 1 base, in that order; junction bases with no gene match: 5. The CDR3 consists of 15 residues. CDR1 and CDR2 (germline): ENHRY, SYGVKD. CDR3 amino acids: CAISGRDRDSYEQYF. The CDR3 DNA reads as TGTGCCATCAGTGGCCGGGACAGGGATTCCTACGAGCAGTACTTC.

The chain links TRBV7-9 to TRBJ2-7, with D perhaps TRBD2 (7 bases). This CDR3 spans 15 amino acids. V was pared by 5 bases and J by 3 bases, with 17 bases between. The germline V gene encodes CDR1 SEHNR and CDR2 FQNEAQ (reference sequence). The CDR3 is CASSPGGGGGYEQYF. The CDR3 region has the DNA TGTGCCAGCAGCCCGGGGGGCGGGGGCGGCTACGAGCAGTACTTC.

The chain combines TRBV13 with TRBJ1-3, with 7 bases that match TRBD1. The J segment lost 5 bases and the V segment lost 3 bases, leaving 4 bases of the junction unmatched. Germline-derived CDR1 and CDR2 are PRHDT and FYEKMQ (reference sequence). CDR3 length: 14 residues. This CDR3 is CASSFGGGRNTIYF. The CDR3 nucleotides are TGTGCCAGCAGCTTCGGAGGGGGCAGAAACACCATATATTTT.

The chain carries TRBV30 and TRBJ1-2, with D tentatively TRBD1 (6 bases). Looked up from germline, CDR1 is GTSNPN and CDR2 is SVGIG (reference sequence). The CDR3 has 12 amino acids. The ends were cut back, 2 bases at V and 8 bases at J, with 12 bases in the middle. The CDR3 DNA is TGTGCCTGGAGTTGGACAGCCGAAGGCTACACCTTC. Its translation is CAWSWTAEGYTF.

The genes are TRBV7-9 and TRBJ2-2; TRBD1 agrees at 9 bases. This CDR3 spans 16 amino acids. V trimming: 6 bases; J trimming: 2 bases; junction bases outside the gene matches: 7. Germline V lookup: CDR1 SEHNR, CDR2 FQNEAQ (reference sequence). The CDR3 DNA reads as TGTGCCAGCAGGGGGACAGGGTTTGGAAACACCGGGGAGCTGTTTTTT. It translates to CASRGTGFGNTGELFF.

This clone occurred many times. This sequence joins TRBV27 and TRBJ2-7, with D maybe TRBD1 (5 bases). This CDR3 spans 13 amino acids. Looked up from germline, CDR1 is MNHEY and CDR2 is SMNVEV (reference sequence). Trimming removed 6 bases at V and 4 bases at J, with 13 bases between. CDR3 amino acids: CASSPWGPYEQYF. CDR3 nucleotides: TGTGCCAGCAGCCCTTGGGGCCCTTACGAGCAGTACTTC.

V is TRBV27 and J is TRBJ2-7; 9 bases line up with TRBD2. Trimming at V came to 5 bases and at J to 5 bases, leaving 10 bases not matched to a gene. This CDR3 is built from 15 residues. CDR1 and CDR2 from the germline V gene are MNHEY and SMNVEV (reference sequence). CDR3 in DNA: TGTGCCAGCAGTCCTTTTGGTAGCGGGAGTCACGAGCAGTACTTC. Its protein product is CASSPFGSGSHEQYF.